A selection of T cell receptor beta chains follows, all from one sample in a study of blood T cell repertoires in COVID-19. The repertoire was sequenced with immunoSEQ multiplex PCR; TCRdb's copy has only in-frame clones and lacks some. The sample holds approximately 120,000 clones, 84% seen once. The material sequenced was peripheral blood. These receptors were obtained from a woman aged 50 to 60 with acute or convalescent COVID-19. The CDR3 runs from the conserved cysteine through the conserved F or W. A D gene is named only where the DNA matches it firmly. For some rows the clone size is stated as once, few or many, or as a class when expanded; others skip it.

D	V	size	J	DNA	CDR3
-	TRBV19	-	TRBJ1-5	TGTGCCAGTTGGTCGAGGGCGAGCAATCAGCCCCAGCATTTT	CASWSRASNQPQHF
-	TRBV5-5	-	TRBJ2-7	TGTGCCAGCAGCTTGTGGAGCTCCTACGAGCAGTACTTC	CASSLWSSYEQYF
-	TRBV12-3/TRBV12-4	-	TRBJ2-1	TGTGCCAGCAGGCCAAACAGCTACAATGAGCAGTTCTTC	CASRPNSYNEQFF
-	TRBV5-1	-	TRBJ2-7	TGCGCCAGCAGCTTGGGTAGGGGTATAGACACTTTGGGGCAGTACTTC	CASSLGRGIDTLGQYF
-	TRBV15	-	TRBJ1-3	TGTGCCACCAGCAGAGGCGGGAGCGCCTCTGGAAACACCATATATTTT	CATSRGGSASGNTIYF
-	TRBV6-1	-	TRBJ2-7	TGTGCCAGCAGTGAAGGTACGTGGACAGACGAGCAGTACTTC	CASSEGTWTDEQYF
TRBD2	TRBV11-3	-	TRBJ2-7	TGTGCCAGCAGCTTAGATTGGGGACTAGCGAGAAGTTCGGGGGAGCAGTACTTC	CASSLDWGLARSSGEQYF
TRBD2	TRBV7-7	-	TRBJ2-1	TGTGCCAGCCTAACTCTAGCGGGGGCCCCCAATGAGCAGTTCTTC	CASLTLAGAPNEQFF
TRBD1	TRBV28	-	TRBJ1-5	TGTGCCATCCTGGGAGCGACAGGGGGCGATCAGCCCCAGCATTTT	CAILGATGGDQPQHF
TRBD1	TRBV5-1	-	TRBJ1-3	TGCGCCAGCAGCATGGGACAGGGCGCTGGAAACACCATATATTTT	CASSMGQGAGNTIYF
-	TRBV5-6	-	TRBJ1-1	TGTGCCAGCAAATCGGGACACCCCCTTCGCCACACTGAAGCTTTCTTT	CASKSGHPLRHTEAFF
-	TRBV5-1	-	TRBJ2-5	TGCGCCAGCAGCGTCCAGGACAGTTATCAAGAGACCCAGTACTTC	CASSVQDSYQETQYF
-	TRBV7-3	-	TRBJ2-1	TGTGCCAGCAGTTTGACTAGTTATAGGTCGAATGAGCAGTTCTTC	CASSLTSYRSNEQFF
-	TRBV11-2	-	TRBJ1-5	TGTGCCAGCAGCCCGGGTAGCAATCAGCCCCAGCATTTT	CASSPGSNQPQHF
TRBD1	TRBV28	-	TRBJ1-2	TGTGCCAGCAGATTGACAGGGGTGAATGGCTATGGCTACACCTTC	CASRLTGVNGYGYTF
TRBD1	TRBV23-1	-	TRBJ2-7	TGCGCCAGCAGTCTGAACCGGGACAGGGGGAGTTGGGAGCAGTACTTC	CASSLNRDRGSWEQYF
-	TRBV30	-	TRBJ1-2	TGTGCCTGGAGTGTACAGGGTTCCTATGGCTACACCTTC	CAWSVQGSYGYTF
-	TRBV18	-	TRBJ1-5	TGTGCCAGCTCACCACAGGGAGACAATCAGCCCCAGCATTTT	CASSPQGDNQPQHF
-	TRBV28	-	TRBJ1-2	TGTGCCAGCACATCCATGGGGGGACCTTTCTATGGCTACACCTTC	CASTSMGGPFYGYTF
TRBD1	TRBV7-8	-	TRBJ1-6	TGTGCCAGCAGCCCCCAGGGGGGAAATTCACCCCTCCACTTT	CASSPQGGNSPLHF
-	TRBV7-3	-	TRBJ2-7	TGTGCCAGCAGCCGCGAGGTCGTAGACGAGCAGTACTTC	CASSREVVDEQYF
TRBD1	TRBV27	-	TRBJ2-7	TGTGCCAGCAGCCCTACAGGGGCCTACGAGCAGTACTTC	CASSPTGAYEQYF
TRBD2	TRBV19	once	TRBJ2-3	TGTGCCAGTAGTATCGGGACTAGCGGGGGCACAGATACGCAGTATTTT	CASSIGTSGGTDTQYF